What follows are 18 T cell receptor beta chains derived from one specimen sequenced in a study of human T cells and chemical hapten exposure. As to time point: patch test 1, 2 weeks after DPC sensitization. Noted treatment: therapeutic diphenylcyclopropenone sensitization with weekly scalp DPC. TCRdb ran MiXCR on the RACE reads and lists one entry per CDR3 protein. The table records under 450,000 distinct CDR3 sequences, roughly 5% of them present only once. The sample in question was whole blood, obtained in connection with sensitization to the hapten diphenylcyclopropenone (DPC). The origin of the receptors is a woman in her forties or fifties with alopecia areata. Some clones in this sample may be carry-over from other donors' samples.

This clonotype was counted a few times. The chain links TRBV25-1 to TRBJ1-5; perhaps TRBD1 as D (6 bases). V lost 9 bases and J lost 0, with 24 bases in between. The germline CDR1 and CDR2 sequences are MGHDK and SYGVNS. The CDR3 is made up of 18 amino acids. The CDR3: CASRGAQGVPHSNQPQHF. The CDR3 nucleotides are TGTGCCAGTAGGGGGGCACAGGGCGTCCCCCATAGCAATCAGCCCCAGCATTTT.

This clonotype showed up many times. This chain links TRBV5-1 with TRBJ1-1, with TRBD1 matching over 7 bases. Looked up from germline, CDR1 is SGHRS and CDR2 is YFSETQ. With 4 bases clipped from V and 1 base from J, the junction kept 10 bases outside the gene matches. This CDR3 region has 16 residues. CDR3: CASSPIRGAGNTEAFF. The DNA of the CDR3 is TGCGCCAGCAGCCCAATCAGGGGGGCCGGGAACACTGAAGCTTTCTTT. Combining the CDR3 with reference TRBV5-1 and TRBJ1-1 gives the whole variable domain KAGVTQTPRYLIKTRGQQVTLSCSPISGHRSVSWYQQTPGQGLQFLFEYFSETQRNKGNFPGRFSGRQFSNSRSEMNVSTLELGDSALYLCASSPIRGAGNTEAFFGQGTRLTVV.

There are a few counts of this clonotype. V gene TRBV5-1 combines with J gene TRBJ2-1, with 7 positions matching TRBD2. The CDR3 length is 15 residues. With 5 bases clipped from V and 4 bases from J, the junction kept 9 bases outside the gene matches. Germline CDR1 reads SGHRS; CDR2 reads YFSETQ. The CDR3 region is CASRSTSGVYNEQFF. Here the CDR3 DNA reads TGCGCCAGCAGGTCCACGAGCGGGGTTTACAATGAGCAGTTCTTC.

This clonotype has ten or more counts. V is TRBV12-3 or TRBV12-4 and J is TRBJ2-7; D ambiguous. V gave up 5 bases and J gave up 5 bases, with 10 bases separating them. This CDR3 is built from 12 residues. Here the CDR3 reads CASSRQLNEQYF. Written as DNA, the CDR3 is TGTGCCAGCAGTAGGCAGTTGAACGAGCAGTACTTC.

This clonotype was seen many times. In nucleotides, the CDR3 is TGTGCCAGCAGTGTTCTGGTTTCCTACGAGCAGTACTTC. Its protein product is CASSVLVSYEQYF. V usage is TRBV2 and J usage is TRBJ2-7, with D uncertain. The CDR3 is made up of 13 amino acids. The germline gives CDR1 SNHLY, CDR2 FYNNEI. With 4 bases removed from V and 1 base from J, the gap between germline ends came to 8 bases.

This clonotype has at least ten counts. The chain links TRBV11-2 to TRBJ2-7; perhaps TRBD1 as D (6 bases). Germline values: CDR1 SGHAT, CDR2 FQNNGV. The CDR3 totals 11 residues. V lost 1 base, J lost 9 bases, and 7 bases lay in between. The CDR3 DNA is TGTGCCAGCAGCTTAGCACAGGGGCAGTACTTC. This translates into CASSLAQGQYF.

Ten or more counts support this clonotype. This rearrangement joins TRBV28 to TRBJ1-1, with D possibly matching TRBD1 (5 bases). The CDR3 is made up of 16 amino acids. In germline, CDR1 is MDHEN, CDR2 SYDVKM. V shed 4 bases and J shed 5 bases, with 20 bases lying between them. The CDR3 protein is CASSSLGDQTGTEAFF. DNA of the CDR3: TGTGCCAGCAGTTCGCTAGGGGACCAAACGGGAACTGAAGCTTTCTTT.

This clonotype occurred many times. For the CDR3, the DNA is TGCGCCAGCAGCTTGTCGCTGTTGTCGTGGGGGATCACCGGGGAGCTGTTTTTT. Protein sequence: CASSLSLLSWGITGELFF. The chain joins TRBV5-1 to TRBJ2-2; D is tentatively TRBD1 or TRBD2 (5 bases each). The CDR3 extends over 18 amino acids. The ends were cut back, 1 base at V and 4 bases at J, with 20 bases in the middle. The germline gives CDR1 SGHRS, CDR2 YFSETQ.

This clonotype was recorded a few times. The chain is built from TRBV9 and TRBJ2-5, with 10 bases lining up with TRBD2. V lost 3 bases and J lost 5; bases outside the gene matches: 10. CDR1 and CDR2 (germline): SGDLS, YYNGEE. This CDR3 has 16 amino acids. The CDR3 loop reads CASSEPTSGTSETQYF. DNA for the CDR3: TGTGCCAGCAGCGAACCTACTAGCGGGACATCGGAGACCCAGTACTTC.

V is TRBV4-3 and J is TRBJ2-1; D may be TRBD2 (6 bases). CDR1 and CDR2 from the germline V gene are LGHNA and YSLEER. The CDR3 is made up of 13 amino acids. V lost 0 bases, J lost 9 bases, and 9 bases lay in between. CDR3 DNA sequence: TGCGCCAGCAGCCAAGAGTCCGGGAGTGAGCAGTTCTTC. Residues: CASSQESGSEQFF.

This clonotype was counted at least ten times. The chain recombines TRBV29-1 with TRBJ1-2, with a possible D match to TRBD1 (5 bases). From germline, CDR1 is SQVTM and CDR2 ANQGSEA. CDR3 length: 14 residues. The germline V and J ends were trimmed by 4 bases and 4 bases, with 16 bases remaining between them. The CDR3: CSVASGAGTYGYTF. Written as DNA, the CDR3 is TGCAGCGTTGCGTCCGGTGCAGGGACCTATGGCTACACCTTC.

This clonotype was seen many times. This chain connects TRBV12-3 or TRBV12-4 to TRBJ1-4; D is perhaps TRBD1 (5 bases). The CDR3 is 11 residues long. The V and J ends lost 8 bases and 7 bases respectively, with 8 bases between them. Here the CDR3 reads CASLRGEKLFF. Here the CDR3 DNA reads TGTGCCAGCCTGAGGGGTGAAAAACTGTTTTTT.

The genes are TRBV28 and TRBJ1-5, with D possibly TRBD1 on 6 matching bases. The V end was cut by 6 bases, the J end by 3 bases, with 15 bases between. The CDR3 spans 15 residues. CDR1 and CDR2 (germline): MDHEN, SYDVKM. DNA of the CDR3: TGTGCCAGCAGCCGAAGAGGGGGGGTCAATCAGCCCCAGCATTTT. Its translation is CASSRRGGVNQPQHF.

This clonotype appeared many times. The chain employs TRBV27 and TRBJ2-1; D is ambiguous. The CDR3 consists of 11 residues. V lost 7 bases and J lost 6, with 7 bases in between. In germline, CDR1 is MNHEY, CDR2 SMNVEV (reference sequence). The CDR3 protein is CASTWGNEQFF. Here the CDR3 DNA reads TGTGCCAGCACTTGGGGCAATGAGCAGTTCTTC.

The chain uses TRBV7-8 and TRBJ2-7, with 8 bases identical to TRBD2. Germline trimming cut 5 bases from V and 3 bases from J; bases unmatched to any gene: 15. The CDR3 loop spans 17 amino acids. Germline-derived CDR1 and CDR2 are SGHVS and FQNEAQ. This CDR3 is CASSGTSGPSLFYEQYF. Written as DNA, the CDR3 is TGTGCCAGCAGCGGAACTAGCGGCCCGTCACTTTTCTACGAGCAGTACTTC.

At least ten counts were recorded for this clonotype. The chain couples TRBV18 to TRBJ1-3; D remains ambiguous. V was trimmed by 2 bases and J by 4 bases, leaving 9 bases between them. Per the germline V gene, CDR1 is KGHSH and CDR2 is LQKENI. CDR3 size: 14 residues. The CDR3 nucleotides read TGTGCCAGCTCACCAGGATTCCCCGGAAACACCATATATTTT. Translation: CASSPGFPGNTIYF.

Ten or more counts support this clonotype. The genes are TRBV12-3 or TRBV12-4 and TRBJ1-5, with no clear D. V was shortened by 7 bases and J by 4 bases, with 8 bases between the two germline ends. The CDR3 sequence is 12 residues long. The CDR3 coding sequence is TGTGCCAGCACTCTCTCAAATCAGCCCCAGCATTTT. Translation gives CASTLSNQPQHF.

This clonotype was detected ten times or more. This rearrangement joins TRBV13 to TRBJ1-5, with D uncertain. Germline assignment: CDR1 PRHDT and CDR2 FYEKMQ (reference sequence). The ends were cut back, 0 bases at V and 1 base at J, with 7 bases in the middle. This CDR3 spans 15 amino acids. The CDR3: CASSLGRASNQPQHF. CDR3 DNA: TGTGCCAGCAGCTTAGGCCGGGCGAGCAATCAGCCCCAGCATTTT.